Listed below are T cell receptor beta chains from one sample, sequenced in a study of blood T cell repertoires in COVID-19. Sequencing was performed with immunoSEQ multiplex PCR; in TCRdb, only in-frame clones are kept and a portion is missing. The data hold 310,000 or so clones, with 70% to 90% observed a single time. Input material: PBMCs or T cells enriched from blood (not recorded which). These receptors all stem from a woman aged 35 to 49 who had recovered from COVID-19. CDR3s include the opening cysteine and the closing phenylalanine or tryptophan. Only some rows state a clone size, as once, few, many or a class for expanded clones.

NA | TRBV7-8 | CASKGGTNTGELFF
NA | TRBV18 | CASSDSLGETQYF
NA | TRBV28 | CASSSTSNEQFF
NA | TRBV7-2 | CASSLDRAYAEAFF
NA | TRBV5-1 | CASSIRTGVIGNYGYTF
NA | TRBV5-6 | CASSRRQGLNTEAFF
NA | TRBV6-5 | CASRPAAGQYEQYF
NA | TRBV11-3 | CASTRQGYEQYF
NA | TRBV29-1 | CSVGTSAQETQYF
NA | TRBV30 | CAWSSWSGDGYTF
NA | TRBV30 | CAGNSGGLYNEQFF
NA | TRBV24-1 | CATSVLAGGLNEQFF
few | TRBV11-3 | CASSLRSAPSYEQYF
NA | TRBV18 | CASVAGTGEGKTQYF
NA | TRBV19 | CASTVRGAGEQFF
NA | TRBV6-2/TRBV6-3 | CASSYDHQGSYYEQYF
NA | TRBV30 | CAWVGQGIGQPQHF
NA | TRBV6-5 | CASSAGWGVQETQYF
NA | TRBV28 | CASSPGTRRGYTF
NA | TRBV28 | CASSLPEGIGTEAFF
NA | TRBV6-5 | CASSSGQEREKLFF
NA | TRBV30 | CAWTPWEREVWSPEQYF
NA | TRBV29-1 | CSVEGAIGGAFF
NA | TRBV27 | CASRNRGGNQPQHF
NA | TRBV7-8 | CASSQPTGRDTGELFF
NA | TRBV18 | CASSPGGFVRTSGYEQYF
NA | TRBV7-2 | CASKAGAVQETQYF
NA | TRBV11-2 | CASSLGGGGNEQFF
NA | TRBV10-1 | CASSGDGRTTPYEQYF
NA | TRBV19 | CASSIWAESSYNEQFF
once | TRBV9 | CASSVGGSDTQYF
NA | TRBV5-1 | CASSIGTGNSNQPQHF
NA | TRBV6-5 | CASRLRTGRSPLHF
NA | TRBV30 | CAWSSSNYGYTF
once | TRBV19 | CASSTILAGGPSNEQFF
NA | TRBV30 | CAWRQGAITGELFF
NA | TRBV5-5 | CASSLVGGTSFEQYF
NA | TRBV27 | CASSLWVAGVTYEQYF
NA | TRBV28 | CASSLTGANYGYTF
NA | TRBV5-1 | CASSLSGYEQYF
NA | TRBV9 | CASSVLLAGYNEQFF
few | TRBV30 | CAWTSGAYEQYF
NA | TRBV29-1 | CSVGGGSAPQHF
few | TRBV2 | CAIARGFGTDTQYF
few | TRBV19 | CASTRRPGGTGETQYF
once | TRBV4-3 | CASSHSVGDNEQFF
NA | TRBV11-2 | CASSRLREKLFF
NA | TRBV7-6 | CASSLLGRNTEAFF
NA | TRBV2 | CASSDRTSGGREQYF
NA | TRBV4-1 | CASSLGTSAGYTF
NA | TRBV5-1 | CASSRSSAHSGNTIYF
few | TRBV10-1 | CASSESIGGFEAFF
NA | TRBV15 | CATSRDLPGAGSPLHF
NA | TRBV27 | CASRDSALGKNIQYF
NA | TRBV5-1 | CASSLDRGTEAFF
NA | TRBV11-2 | CASSFQPGTGVETQYF
NA | TRBV28 | CASSSTRDTQYF